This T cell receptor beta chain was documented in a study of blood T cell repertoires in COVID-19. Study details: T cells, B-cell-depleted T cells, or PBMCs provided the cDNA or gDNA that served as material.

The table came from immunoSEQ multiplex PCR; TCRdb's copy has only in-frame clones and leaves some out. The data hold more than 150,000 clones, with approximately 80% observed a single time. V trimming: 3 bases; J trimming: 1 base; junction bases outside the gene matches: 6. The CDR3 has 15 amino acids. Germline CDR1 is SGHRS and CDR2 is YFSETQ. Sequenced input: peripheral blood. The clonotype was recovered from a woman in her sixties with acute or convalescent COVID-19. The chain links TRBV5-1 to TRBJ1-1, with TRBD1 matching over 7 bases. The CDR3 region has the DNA TGCGCCAGCAGCTCCTGGACAGGACCGAACACTGAAGCTTTCTTT. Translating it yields CASSSWTGPNTEAFF.